A single T cell receptor beta chain is shown here with its context. Its antigen remains unidentified. No base qualities exist here, and no much larger clone lies one base off it. Systemically healthy Caucasian individuals from Russia, around 39 in total and aged about 6 to 90 years, were included as donors. Each donor gave 8 to 10 milliliters of peripheral blood, collected into EDTA-treated Vacutainer tubes. Ficoll-Paque density-gradient centrifugation was used to isolate PBMCs, with at least 7 million per sample. Trizol reagent was used to extract total RNA from the PBMCs, yielding at least 5 micrograms per sample. The percentages of naive CD45RAhigh/CD27high T cells were determined by flow cytometry on a PBMC aliquot from every donor. This record comes from a study of blood T cells in healthy people across ages (dated by TCRdb to the mid-2010s). With respect to the entire study: In model experiments, roughly one uniquely barcoded TCR beta cDNA molecule per two T cells was captured by template switching. Using deep sequencing normalized with unique cDNA molecular identifiers, the study measured how TCR beta repertoire diversity changes with age. For two donors (one aged 18 to 29 and one aged 80 or older), the study analyzed two additional independent replicas of 1 million unique cDNA reads from the same blood draw. The donors were split into four age groups: young (average approximately 16 years), middle-aged (roughly 42), aged (more than 60) and long-lived (under 90). Here is what the overall study found, with its caveats: Estimates of total diversity from one million sequenced T cells were regarded as lower bounds and underestimates. As age increased, observed TCR beta diversity per million T cells dropped in a roughly linear way, and a significant reduction was already evident by age 40. Because the CMV infection status of the donors was unknown, age-related changes in expanded clonotypes may potentially have been confounded. A strong correlation was found between observed TCR beta diversity and the percentage of naive T cells measured by flow cytometry. The long-lived group showed more naive CD4+ T cells, fewer expanded clones and increased TCR diversity than the aged group, suggesting age selection. Conclusive comparison of naive and antigen-experienced compartments was prevented by the profiling of bulk unsorted PBMCs.

Inclusive of the bounding cysteine and phenylalanine, the CDR3 is 13 residues long. Only the CDR3 DNA is retained, 39 bases long and in frame from the first base. Trimming removed 1 base from V and 6 bases from J, leaving 10 bases between the germline ends. CDR1 and CDR2 are drawn from the germline V gene: SGHRS, YFSETQ. The library was obtained by 5' RACE. Sequencing relied on an Illumina HiSeq 2500. A second PCR of 7 to 11 cycles was run with a J-beta primer mix and a sample-barcoded 5' primer. A template-switch 5' adaptor carrying 12 random nucleotides introduced a unique molecular identifier onto each TCR beta cDNA molecule. Each sample yielded at least 2.5 million CDR3-containing paired-end reads. First-strand cDNA was synthesized from all RNA with the Mint cDNA synthesis kit, primed by a TRBC-specific oligonucleotide. Following uracil-DNA glycosylase treatment, a first 18-cycle PCR with universal primers M1SS and BC2_uni_R was performed on all cDNA. As for the original processing: Normalization of each sample was performed by random selection of 1 million high-quality reads, each carrying a distinct molecular identifier. Instead of being binned into consensus sequences, reads with shared molecular identifiers were discarded. CDR3 identification, clonotype clustering and error correction used MiTCR with a Q25 quality threshold and the strictest error-elimination algorithm. A nonparametric unseen species model with Euler transformation was used to estimate a lower bound on total TCR beta diversity. TCRdb reanalyzed the raw reads on its own, using fastp at Q25 for trimming and MiXCR for clone calling, and kept in-frame beta chains. Each CDR3 protein gets just one entry, which takes the most common genes and DNA from the rows behind it. The V and J calls and clone size come from TCRdb's table, not from the authors' own analysis. The table for this sample lists approximately 800,000 distinct CDR3 sequences; 20% to 25% of them were counted only once. Under 4.5% of the sample rests with the top ten.

The same specimen was also included in a second study, on T cells of mothers and their children. From the second report: Nine systemically healthy Caucasian individuals, comprising three mothers and their six children, were included as donors. cDNA synthesis consumed the entire amount of extracted RNA, loaded at approximately 1.6 ug RNA in each 15 ul reaction. In the second PCR, sample barcodes and 2-4 random nucleotides were introduced via the M1S primer. More than 8 million TCR beta CDR3 reads were obtained from each mother, and about 3 million reads were obtained from each child. TCR recombination output is similarly shaped by thymic selection in related and unrelated pairs, with a minor effect exerted by inherited differences. Normalized repertoire overlap was always found to be slightly, but never significantly, higher in related mother-child pairs than in unrelated mother-child pairs. With a sensitivity of 90 to 100 clones per million clonotypes, no persistent microchimeric T cell clones were detected. In the study, deep NGS was used to compare the TCR beta repertoires of mothers and children, and features distinguishing related mother-child pairs from unrelated individuals were sought. On average, the children were about 12 +/- 4 years old, while the mothers were 40 +/- 4 years old. After adapters were ligated using NEBNext reagents, the libraries underwent 100+100 nt paired-end sequencing on an Illumina HiSeq 2000. Mother and child libraries were prepared a month apart and sequenced in separate runs to prevent cross-contamination. Each donor had between roughly 500,000 and 2,100,000 distinct TCR beta clonotypes identified. Naive TCR beta clonotypes were estimated from low-frequency clonotypes matched to each donor's FACS-determined naive share, without sorting.

The chain joins TRBV5-1 to TRBJ1-1, with a tentative D gene TRBD1 over 6 matching bases. The sample consisted of blood. The TCR originated in a boy younger than 18 in good health. The nucleotides are TGCGCCAGCAGCTTGCAGGGGATGGCTGAAGCTTTCTTT. Translated, it gives CASSLQGMAEAFF.